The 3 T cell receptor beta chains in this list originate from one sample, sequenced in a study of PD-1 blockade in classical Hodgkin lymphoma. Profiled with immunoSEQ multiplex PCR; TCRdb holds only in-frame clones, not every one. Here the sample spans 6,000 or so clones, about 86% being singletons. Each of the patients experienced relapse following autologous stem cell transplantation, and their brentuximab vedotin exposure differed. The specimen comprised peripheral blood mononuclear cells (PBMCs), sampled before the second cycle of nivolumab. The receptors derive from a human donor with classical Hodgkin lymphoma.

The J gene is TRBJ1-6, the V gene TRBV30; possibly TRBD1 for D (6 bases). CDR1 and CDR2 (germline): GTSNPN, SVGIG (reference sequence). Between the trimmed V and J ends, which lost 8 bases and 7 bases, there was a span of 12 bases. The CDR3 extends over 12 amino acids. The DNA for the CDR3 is TGTGCCCAACAGGGAATGAATTCACCCCTCCACTTT. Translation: CAQQGMNSPLHF.

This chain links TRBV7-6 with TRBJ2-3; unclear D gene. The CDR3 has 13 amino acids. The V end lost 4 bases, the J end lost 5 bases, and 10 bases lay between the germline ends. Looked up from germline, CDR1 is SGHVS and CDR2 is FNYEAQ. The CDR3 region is CASSSFRRDTQYF. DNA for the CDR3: TGTGCCAGCAGCTCATTTAGGCGAGATACGCAGTATTTT.

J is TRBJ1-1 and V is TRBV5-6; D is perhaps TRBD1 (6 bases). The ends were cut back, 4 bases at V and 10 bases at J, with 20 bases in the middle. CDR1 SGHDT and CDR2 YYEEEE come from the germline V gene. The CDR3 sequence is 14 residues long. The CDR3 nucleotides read TGTGCCAGCAGCCTGGGGTTTGAGGGGGGAAGAGCTTTCTTT. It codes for CASSLGFEGGRAFF.